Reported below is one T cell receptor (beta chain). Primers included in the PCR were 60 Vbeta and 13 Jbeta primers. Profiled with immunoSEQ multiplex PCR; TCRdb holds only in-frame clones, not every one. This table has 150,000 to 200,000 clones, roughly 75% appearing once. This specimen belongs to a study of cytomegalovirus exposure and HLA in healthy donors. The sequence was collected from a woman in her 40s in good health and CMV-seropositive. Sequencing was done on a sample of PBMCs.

The CDR3 DNA follows: TGTGCCAGCAGCCCTGTGCTTACAGGGGGGGTTCGGGACACCGGGGAGCTGTTTTTT. Translated, it gives CASSPVLTGGVRDTGELFF. This chain connects TRBV11-2 to TRBJ2-2; weak D call: TRBD1 (8 bases). Per germline, CDR1 SGHAT and CDR2 FQNNGV. The germline V and J ends were trimmed by 5 bases and 3 bases, with 25 bases remaining between them. The CDR3 length is 19 residues.